Listed below are T cell receptor beta chains from one sample, sequenced in a study of CD4 T cells in relation to SARS-CoV-2 and coronaviruses. Their recognized antigens are unknown. Libraries were prepared by immunoSEQ multiplex PCR; TCRdb keeps only in-frame clonotypes and omits some of them. Of about 31,000 clones in the sample, more than 75% are singletons; the top ten hold 3% to 3.5%. The specimen was memory CD4+ T cells from PBMCs, cultured in vitro. The receptors were gathered from an adult with COVID-19. Both conserved end residues are part of each CDR3. A D gene is named only where the DNA matches it firmly. The size field is filled for only some rows; it gives once, few, many or a size class.

d_gene: NA; abundance: NA; j_gene: TRBJ1-1; v_gene: TRBV11-2; CDR3aa: CASSLGSDIPQAFF; CDR3nt: TGTGCCAGCAGCTTAGGCTCGGATATTCCACAAGCTTTCTTT
d_gene: NA; abundance: NA; j_gene: TRBJ1-4; v_gene: TRBV6-1; CDR3aa: CASSETGVANEKLFF; CDR3nt: TGTGCCAGCAGTGAAACCGGAGTGGCTAATGAAAAACTGTTTTTT
d_gene: TRBD2; abundance: few; j_gene: TRBJ2-1; v_gene: TRBV20-1; CDR3aa: CSASGQLAGAVEQFF; CDR3nt: TGCAGTGCTAGTGGTCAGCTAGCGGGAGCGGTTGAGCAGTTCTTC
d_gene: NA; abundance: NA; j_gene: TRBJ2-1; v_gene: TRBV5-1; CDR3aa: CASSLGLGSINEQFF; CDR3nt: TGCGCCAGCAGCTTGGGATTGGGGAGTATCAATGAGCAGTTCTTC
d_gene: NA; abundance: NA; j_gene: TRBJ2-3; v_gene: TRBV24-1; CDR3aa: CATSPRGGSTDTQYF; CDR3nt: TGTGCCACCAGCCCGAGGGGGGGGTCCACAGATACGCAGTATTTT
d_gene: NA; abundance: NA; j_gene: TRBJ1-2; v_gene: TRBV30; CDR3aa: CAWSYRRSGYGYTF; CDR3nt: TGTGCCTGGAGTTACAGGAGGTCGGGCTATGGCTACACCTTC
d_gene: TRBD2; abundance: NA; j_gene: TRBJ2-1; v_gene: TRBV29-1; CDR3aa: CSVEGLAGDEQFF; CDR3nt: TGCAGCGTTGAGGGACTAGCGGGAGATGAGCAGTTCTTC
d_gene: TRBD1; abundance: NA; j_gene: TRBJ2-5; v_gene: TRBV28; CDR3aa: CATTYPGQGTQYF; CDR3nt: TGTGCCACCACATATCCGGGACAGGGGACCCAGTACTTC
d_gene: NA; abundance: NA; j_gene: TRBJ2-7; v_gene: TRBV30; CDR3aa: CAWGRQDYEQYF; CDR3nt: TGTGCCTGGGGGCGGCAGGACTACGAGCAGTACTTC
d_gene: TRBD2; abundance: NA; j_gene: TRBJ2-1; v_gene: TRBV20-1; CDR3aa: CSTQRERGQFF; CDR3nt: TGCAGTACACAGCGGGAGAGGGGGCAGTTCTTC
d_gene: NA; abundance: NA; j_gene: TRBJ2-1; v_gene: TRBV19; CDR3aa: CASSSRPRYNEQFF; CDR3nt: TGTGCCAGTAGTAGCCGTCCTAGATACAATGAGCAGTTCTTC
d_gene: NA; abundance: NA; j_gene: TRBJ2-5; v_gene: TRBV5-1; CDR3aa: CASSGGRIETQYF; CDR3nt: TGCGCCAGCAGCGGGGGGCGTATCGAGACCCAGTACTTC
d_gene: TRBD2; abundance: NA; j_gene: TRBJ2-1; v_gene: TRBV6-2/TRBV6-3; CDR3aa: CASSGLAGGPLANEQFF; CDR3nt: TGTGCCAGCAGTGGACTAGCGGGAGGGCCGCTAGCCAATGAGCAGTTCTTC
d_gene: TRBD2; abundance: NA; j_gene: TRBJ2-5; v_gene: TRBV4-1; CDR3aa: CASSQDLVAGGPGETQYF; CDR3nt: TGCGCCAGCAGCCAAGATCTGGTAGCGGGAGGGCCGGGGGAGACCCAGTACTTC
d_gene: TRBD1; abundance: NA; j_gene: TRBJ1-3; v_gene: TRBV6-5; CDR3aa: CASSWGQGGGNTIYF; CDR3nt: TGTGCCAGCAGTTGGGGACAGGGAGGTGGAAACACCATATATTTT
d_gene: TRBD2; abundance: medium-sized; j_gene: TRBJ2-3; v_gene: TRBV5-4; CDR3aa: CASSLASGFTDTQYF; CDR3nt: TGTGCCAGCAGCCTCGCTAGCGGTTTTACAGATACGCAGTATTTT
d_gene: NA; abundance: NA; j_gene: TRBJ2-2; v_gene: TRBV5-1; CDR3aa: CASSRSTAYTGELFF; CDR3nt: TGCGCCAGCAGTCGCTCTACGGCATACACCGGGGAGCTGTTTTTT
d_gene: NA; abundance: once; j_gene: TRBJ2-5; v_gene: TRBV3-1/TRBV3-2; CDR3aa: CASSPNGGGETQYF; CDR3nt: TGTGCCAGCAGCCCAAACGGGGGTGGAGAGACCCAGTACTTC
d_gene: NA; abundance: NA; j_gene: TRBJ2-3; v_gene: TRBV3-1/TRBV3-2; CDR3aa: CASSQDQWAAPWDTQYF; CDR3nt: TGTGCCAGCAGCCAAGATCAATGGGCGGCTCCGTGGGATACGCAGTATTTT
d_gene: NA; abundance: NA; j_gene: TRBJ2-7; v_gene: TRBV29-1; CDR3aa: CSVLTEYYEQYF; CDR3nt: TGCAGCGTTTTGACAGAATACTACGAGCAGTACTTC
d_gene: NA; abundance: NA; j_gene: TRBJ2-1; v_gene: TRBV7-8; CDR3aa: CASSLVFAHNEQFF; CDR3nt: TGTGCCAGCAGCTTAGTATTTGCCCACAATGAGCAGTTCTTC
d_gene: NA; abundance: NA; j_gene: TRBJ2-3; v_gene: TRBV19; CDR3aa: CASSTSRRGTQYF; CDR3nt: TGTGCCAGTAGTACCTCCCGGAGGGGGACGCAGTATTTT
d_gene: NA; abundance: NA; j_gene: TRBJ1-2; v_gene: TRBV28; CDR3aa: CASTGFGYGYTF; CDR3nt: TGTGCCAGCACAGGTTTCGGTTATGGCTACACCTTC
d_gene: NA; abundance: once; j_gene: TRBJ2-7; v_gene: TRBV18; CDR3aa: CASSLQGGGRIYEQYF; CDR3nt: TGTGCCAGCTCACTTCAAGGGGGCGGGAGGATATACGAGCAGTACTTC
d_gene: NA; abundance: NA; j_gene: TRBJ2-1; v_gene: TRBV20-1; CDR3aa: CSASRGGEQFF; CDR3nt: TGCAGTGCTAGTCGAGGAGGTGAGCAGTTCTTC
d_gene: NA; abundance: few; j_gene: TRBJ1-3; v_gene: TRBV7-2; CDR3aa: CASSLAVAGNTIYF; CDR3nt: TGTGCCAGCAGCTTAGCAGTAGCTGGAAACACCATATATTTT